A single sample is the source of the 16 T cell receptor beta chains below, sequenced in a study of CD8+CD57+ T cells in acquired aplastic anemia. Genomic DNA acted as the template from which TCR beta VDJ combination and CDR3 sequence profiling were carried out. Via MiXCR, TCRdb re-called the reads, giving one row per CDR3 protein. The data contain hundreds of thousands of distinct CDR3 sequences, roughly 64% of them singletons. Source material: sorted CD4+, CD8+, or CD8+CD57+ T cells (not recorded which) from PBMCs. Receptors originate from a human donor in good health, serving as a control.

The chain links TRBV9 to TRBJ1-1; a weak D match, TRBD1 (6 bases). The germline V gene has CDR1 SGDLS and CDR2 YYNGEE. V lost 5 bases, J lost 1 base, and 15 bases lay in between. The CDR3 totals 15 residues. CDR3 sequence (DNA): TGTGCCAGCAGTTACCAGGGACACGCGAACACTGAAGCTTTCTTT. Translated: CASSYQGHANTEAFF.

The chain has TRBV7-2 and TRBJ2-5; D tentatively reads TRBD1 or TRBD2 (6 bases each). Germline V gene lookup returns CDR1 SGHTA and CDR2 FQGNSA. V lost 5 bases, J lost 14 bases, and 27 bases lay in between. There are 15 residues in the CDR3. The CDR3 DNA reads as TGTGCCAGCAGCCTGGGGGGCCGCATTGAAACGCAGTACTACTTC. Translation gives CASSLGGRIETQYYF.

This clonotype was seen ten or more times. The V and J genes are TRBV20-1 and TRBJ2-1, with TRBD2 matching over 15 bases. This CDR3 spans 14 amino acids. V was clipped by 5 bases and J by 8 bases; unmatched bases: 4. CDR1 DFQATT and CDR2 SNEGSKA come from the germline V gene (reference sequence). Here the CDR3 reads CSALGLAGGYEQFF. The CDR3 nucleotides read TGCAGTGCTCTTGGACTAGCGGGGGGGTATGAGCAGTTCTTC.

In this sample, this clonotype turned up many times. The chain's CDR3 is CASSFGGRGGYTF. The CDR3 DNA reads as TGTGCCAGCAGTTTCGGGGGCCGGGGTGGCTACACCTTC. This sequence joins TRBV12-3 or TRBV12-4 and TRBJ1-2, with TRBD1 as a possible D gene (6 bases). There are 13 residues in the CDR3. V was trimmed by 3 bases and J by 7 bases, leaving 12 bases between them.

The chain employs TRBV29-1 and TRBJ2-2, with 7 bases aligning to TRBD1. With 4 bases clipped from V and 5 bases from J, the junction kept 1 base outside the gene matches. Germline CDR1 and CDR2: SQVTM and ANQGSEA. The CDR3 totals 12 residues. The CDR3 spells CSVGQGTGELFF. Written as DNA, the CDR3 is TGCAGCGTTGGACAGGGAACCGGGGAGCTGTTTTTT.

This clonotype appeared many times. The V call is TRBV9, the J call TRBJ2-5; 12 bases are shared with TRBD2. From germline, CDR1 is SGDLS and CDR2 YYNGEE. Trimming took 0 bases from V and 5 from J; bases not matched to a gene: 8. There are 17 residues in the CDR3. CDR3 in DNA: TGTGCCAGCAGCGTAGGGGCTAGCGGGGGGGCCGAGGAGACCCAGTACTTC. Amino acid sequence: CASSVGASGGAEETQYF.

This clonotype is a singleton in its sample. Since a much larger clone is just one base distant, this may be a read error. In this CDR3 the conserved last residue, phenylalanine or tryptophan, is missing, so a read error is likely. The chain carries TRBV12-3 or TRBV12-4 and TRBJ1-2; no clear D. V lost 6 bases to trimming and J lost 2 bases, with 10 bases between them. CDR3 length equals 13 residues. The CDR3, as DNA: TGTGCCAGCAGGACGCAAAACAACTATGGCTACACCTCC. Translated: CASRTQNNYGYTS.

This clonotype has more than one count but fewer than ten. The chain recombines TRBV15 with TRBJ1-4, with 7 nucleotides matching TRBD1. CDR3 size: 13 residues. Germline V gene lookup returns CDR1 LNHNV and CDR2 YYDKDF (reference sequence). Losses at the gene ends were 5 bases for V and 8 bases for J; bases not matched to a gene: 5. Here the CDR3 DNA reads TGTGCCACCAGCGACAGGGTTGGCGAAAAACTGTTTTTT. Translation gives CATSDRVGEKLFF. The full variable domain, in which reference TRBV15 and TRBJ1-4 provide the parts outside the CDR3, is DAMVIQNPRYQVTQFGKPVTLSCSQTLNHNVMYWYQQKSSQAPKLLFHYYDKDFNNEADTPDNFQSRRPNTSFCFLDIRSPGLGDTAMYLCATSDRVGEKLFFGSGTQLSVL.

The chain employs TRBV12-3 or TRBV12-4 and TRBJ1-1; no clear D gene. The ends were cut back, 7 bases at V and 3 bases at J, with 6 bases in the middle. The CDR3 extends over 11 amino acids. The CDR3 DNA sequence: TGTGCCAGCACCGGTTACACTGAAGCTTTCTTT. Translated: CASTGYTEAFF.

V is TRBV7-2 and J is TRBJ2-7, with unresolved D. This CDR3 is 15 amino acids long. V shed 3 bases and J shed 12 bases, with 24 bases lying between them. In germline, CDR1 is SGHTA, CDR2 FQGNSA. The CDR3 DNA follows: TGTGCCAGCAGCTTGCGACGCCACAGATCGGCAGATACGTACTTC. This translates into CASSLRRHRSADTYF.

The chain couples TRBV12-3 or TRBV12-4 to TRBJ1-5; D is ambiguous. The V end lost 6 bases, the J end lost 4 bases, and 13 bases lay between the germline ends. The CDR3 is 14 amino acids. CDR3 bases: TGTGCCAGCAGGAAAGCGGCAGATAATCAGCCCCAGCATTTT. This sequence encodes CASRKAADNQPQHF.

The genes are TRBV5-1 and TRBJ1-1; tentatively, D is TRBD1 (5 bases). Germline CDR1 is SGHRS and CDR2 is YFSETQ. V was trimmed by 6 bases and J by 8 bases, leaving 17 bases between them. This CDR3 spans 13 amino acids. The CDR3 protein is CASTAGVGTEAFF. CDR3 bases: TGCGCCAGCACCGCGGGGGTCGGCACAGAAGCTTTCTTT.

As concerns this clonotype: Likely a read error: the CDR3 ends without its conserved phenylalanine or tryptophan. The limits of the CDR3 on the DNA are not certain, so only TCRdb's listed CDR3 is given. The V call is TRBV7-2, the J call TRBJ2-5; no DNA check was done on the table's D call, TRBD1. Germline loops: CDR1 SGHTA, CDR2 FQGNSA. The CDR3 length is 11 residues, termini included. This CDR3 reads CASSRWDREKE.

The rearrangement uses TRBV5-5 and TRBJ2-3, with 7 bases identical to TRBD1. The CDR3 runs to 16 residues. The V and J ends lost 4 bases and 6 bases, in that order; junction bases with no gene match: 14. Germline CDR1 SGHKS, CDR2 YYEKEE (reference sequence). This CDR3 reads CASSAGQVRTGDTQYF. The CDR3 DNA reads TGTGCCAGCAGCGCAGGACAGGTTCGGACCGGGGATACGCAGTATTTT.

This clonotype was recorded many times. The J gene is TRBJ2-7, the V gene TRBV6-6; D ambiguous. The CDR3 is 12 residues long. Germline CDR1 is MNHNY and CDR2 is SVGAGI (reference sequence). Trimming took 6 bases from V and 6 from J, leaving 12 bases between them. The CDR3 loop is CASSQWKPEQYF. The CDR3 DNA is TGTGCCAGCAGCCAGTGGAAACCCGAGCAGTACTTC.

This clonotype appeared many times. The chain has TRBV6-4 and TRBJ1-5; D is undetermined. This CDR3 contains 13 residues. V was shortened by 4 bases and J by 7 bases, with 11 bases between the two germline ends. CDR1 is MRHNA, CDR2 SNTAGT, per germline. CDR3 nucleotide sequence: TGTGCCAGCAGTGTGGAGGGCGGACAGCCCCAGCATTTT. It specifies CASSVEGGQPQHF.